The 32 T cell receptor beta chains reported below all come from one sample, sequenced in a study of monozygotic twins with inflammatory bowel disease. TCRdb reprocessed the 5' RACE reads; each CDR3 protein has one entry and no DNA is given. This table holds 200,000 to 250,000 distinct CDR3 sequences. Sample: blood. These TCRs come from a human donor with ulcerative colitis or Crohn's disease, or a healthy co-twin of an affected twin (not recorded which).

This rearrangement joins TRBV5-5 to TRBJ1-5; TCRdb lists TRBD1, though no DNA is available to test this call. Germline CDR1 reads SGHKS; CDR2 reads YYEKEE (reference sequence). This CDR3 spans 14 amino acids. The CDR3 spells CASSPSGGDQPQHF.

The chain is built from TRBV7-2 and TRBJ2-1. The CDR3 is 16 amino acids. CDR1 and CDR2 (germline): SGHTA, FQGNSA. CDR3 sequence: CASSSFGGASYNEQFF.

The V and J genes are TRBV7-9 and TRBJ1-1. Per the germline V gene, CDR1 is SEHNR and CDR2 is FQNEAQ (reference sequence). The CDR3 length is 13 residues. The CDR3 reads CASSLAKNTEAFF.

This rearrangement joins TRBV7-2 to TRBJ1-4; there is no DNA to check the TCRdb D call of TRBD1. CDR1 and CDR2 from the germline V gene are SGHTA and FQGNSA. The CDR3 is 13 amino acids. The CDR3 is CASSLDPGQKLFF.

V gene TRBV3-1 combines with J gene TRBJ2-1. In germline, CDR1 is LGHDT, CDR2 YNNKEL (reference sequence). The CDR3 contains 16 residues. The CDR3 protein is CASSQDSSLGYNEQFF.

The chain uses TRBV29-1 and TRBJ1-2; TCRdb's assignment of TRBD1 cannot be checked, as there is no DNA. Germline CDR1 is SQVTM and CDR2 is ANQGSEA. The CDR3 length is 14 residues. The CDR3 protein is CSAKLQGADYGYTF. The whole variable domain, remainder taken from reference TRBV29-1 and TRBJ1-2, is SAVISQKPSRDICQRGTSLTIQCQVDSQVTMMFWYRQQPGQSLTLIATANQGSEATYESGFVIDKFPISRPNLTFSTLTVSNMSPEDSSIYLCSAKLQGADYGYTFGSGTRLTVV.

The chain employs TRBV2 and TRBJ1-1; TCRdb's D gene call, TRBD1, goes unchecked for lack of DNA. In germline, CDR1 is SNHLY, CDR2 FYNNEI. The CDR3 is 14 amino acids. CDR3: CASSGGRENTEAFF.

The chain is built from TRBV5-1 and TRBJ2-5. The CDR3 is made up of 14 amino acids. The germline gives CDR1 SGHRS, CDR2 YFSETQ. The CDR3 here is CASSLVPEQETQYF.

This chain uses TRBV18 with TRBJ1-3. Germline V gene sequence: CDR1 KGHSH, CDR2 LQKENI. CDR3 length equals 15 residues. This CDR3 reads CASSPDRRAGNTIYF.

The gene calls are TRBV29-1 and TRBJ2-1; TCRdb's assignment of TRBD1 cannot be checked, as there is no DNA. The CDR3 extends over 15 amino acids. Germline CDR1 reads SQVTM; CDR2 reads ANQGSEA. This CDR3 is CSGQKRGPSYNEQFF.

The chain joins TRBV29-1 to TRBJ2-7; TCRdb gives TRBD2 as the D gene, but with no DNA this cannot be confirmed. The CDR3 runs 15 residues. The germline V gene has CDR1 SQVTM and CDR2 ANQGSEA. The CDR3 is CSVEAGLAGVYEQYF.

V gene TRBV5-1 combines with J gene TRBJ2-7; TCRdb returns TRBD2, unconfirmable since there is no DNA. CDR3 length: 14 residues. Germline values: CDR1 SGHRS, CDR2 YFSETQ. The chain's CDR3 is CASSLAGLTYEQYF.

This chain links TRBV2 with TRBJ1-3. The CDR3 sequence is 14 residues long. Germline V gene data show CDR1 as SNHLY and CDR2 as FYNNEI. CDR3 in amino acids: CASSRVSSGNTIYF.

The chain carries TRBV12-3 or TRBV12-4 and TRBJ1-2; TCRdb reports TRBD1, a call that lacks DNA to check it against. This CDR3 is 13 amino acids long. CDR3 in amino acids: CASSLTGSAGYTF.

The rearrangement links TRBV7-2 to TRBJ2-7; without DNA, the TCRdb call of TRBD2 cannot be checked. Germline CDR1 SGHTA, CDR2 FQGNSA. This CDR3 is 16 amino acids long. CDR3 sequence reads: CASSPTPPESSYEQYF. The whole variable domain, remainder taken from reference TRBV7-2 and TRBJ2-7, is GAGVSQSPSNKVTEKGKDVELRCDPISGHTALYWYRQSLGQGLEFLIYFQGNSAPDKSGLPSDRFSAERTGGSVSTLTIQRTQQEDSAVYLCASSPTPPESSYEQYFGPGTRLTVT.

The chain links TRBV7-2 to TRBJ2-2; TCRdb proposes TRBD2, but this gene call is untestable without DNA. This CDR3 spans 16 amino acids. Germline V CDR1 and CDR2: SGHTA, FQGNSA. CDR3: CASSLITSIAGGELFF.

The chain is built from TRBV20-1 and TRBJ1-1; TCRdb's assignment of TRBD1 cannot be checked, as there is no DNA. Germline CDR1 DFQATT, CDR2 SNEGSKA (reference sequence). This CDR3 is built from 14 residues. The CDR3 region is CSGGGQGTSTEAFF.

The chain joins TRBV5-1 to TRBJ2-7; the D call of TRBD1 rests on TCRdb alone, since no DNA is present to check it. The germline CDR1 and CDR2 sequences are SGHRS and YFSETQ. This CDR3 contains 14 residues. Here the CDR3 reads CASSLVSGGYEQYF.

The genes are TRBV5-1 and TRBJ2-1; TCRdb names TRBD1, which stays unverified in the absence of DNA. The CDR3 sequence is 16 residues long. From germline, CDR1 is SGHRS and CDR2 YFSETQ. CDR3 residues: CASSFEPDISYNEQFF.

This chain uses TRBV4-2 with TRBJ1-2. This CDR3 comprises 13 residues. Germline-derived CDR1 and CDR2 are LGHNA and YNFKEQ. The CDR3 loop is CASSQATEYGYTF.

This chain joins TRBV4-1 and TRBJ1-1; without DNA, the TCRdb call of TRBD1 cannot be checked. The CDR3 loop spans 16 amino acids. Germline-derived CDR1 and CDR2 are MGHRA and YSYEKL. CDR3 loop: CASSQDPGRMNTEAFF.

The CDR3 here is CASSYSAGSGELFF. V is TRBV6-5 and J is TRBJ2-2; TCRdb's D gene call, TRBD1, goes unchecked for lack of DNA. The germline V gene has CDR1 MNHEY and CDR2 SVGAGI. The CDR3 is 14 residues long.

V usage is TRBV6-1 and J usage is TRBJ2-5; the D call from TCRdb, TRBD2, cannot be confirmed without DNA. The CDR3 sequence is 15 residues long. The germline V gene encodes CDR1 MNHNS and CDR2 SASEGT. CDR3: CASSHSGGDQETQYF.

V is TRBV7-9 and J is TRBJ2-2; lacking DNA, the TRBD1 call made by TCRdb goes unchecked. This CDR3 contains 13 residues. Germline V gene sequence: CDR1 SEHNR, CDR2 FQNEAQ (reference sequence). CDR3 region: CASKEGDPGELFF.

Here the CDR3 reads CASSLAVAGGEQYF. The rearrangement joins TRBV5-1 to TRBJ2-7; the D call of TRBD2 rests on TCRdb alone, since no DNA is present to check it. The CDR3 length is 14 residues. Germline V gene sequence: CDR1 SGHRS, CDR2 YFSETQ.

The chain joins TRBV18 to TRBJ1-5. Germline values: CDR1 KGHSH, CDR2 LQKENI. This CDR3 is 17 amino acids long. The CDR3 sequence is CASSPEGPLRRDQPQHF.

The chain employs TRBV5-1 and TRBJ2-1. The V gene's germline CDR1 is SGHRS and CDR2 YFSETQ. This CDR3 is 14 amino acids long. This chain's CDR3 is CASSLLTNQVEQFF.

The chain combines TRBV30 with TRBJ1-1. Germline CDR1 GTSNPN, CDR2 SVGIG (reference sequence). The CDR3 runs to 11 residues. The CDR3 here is CAWHKNTEAFF.

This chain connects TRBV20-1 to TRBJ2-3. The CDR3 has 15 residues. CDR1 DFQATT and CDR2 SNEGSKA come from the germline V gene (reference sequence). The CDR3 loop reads CSARDGTTSTDTQYF.

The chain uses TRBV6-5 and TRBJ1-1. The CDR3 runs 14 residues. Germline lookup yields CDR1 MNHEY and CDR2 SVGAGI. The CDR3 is CASSYSTEATEAFF.

The CDR3 reads CASSDLAGINEQFF. The chain joins TRBV19 to TRBJ2-1; TCRdb's D call, TRBD2, is unchecked because there is no DNA. This CDR3 is built from 14 residues. Per germline, CDR1 LNHDA and CDR2 SQIVND (reference sequence).

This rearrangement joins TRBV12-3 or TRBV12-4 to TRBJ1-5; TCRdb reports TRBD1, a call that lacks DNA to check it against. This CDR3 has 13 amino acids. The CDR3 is CASSSGHSQPQHF.